This T cell receptor (beta chain) was documented in a study of cytomegalovirus exposure and HLA in healthy donors. The PCR used 60 Vbeta and 13 Jbeta primers. The method was immunoSEQ multiplex PCR; TCRdb's version includes in-frame clones alone and lacks a portion of them. Of about 67,000 clones in the sample, about 70% were seen once. Trimming took 0 bases from V and 7 from J, leaving 3 bases between them. Germline values: CDR1 SGHKS, CDR2 YYEKEE (reference sequence). The CDR3 sequence is 11 residues long. This clonotype was sampled from a woman in her thirties in good health and CMV-seronegative. The chain has TRBV5-5 and TRBJ2-3; D is ambiguous. Sequencing was performed on PBMCs. CDR3 sequence: CASSLVNTQYF. CDR3 sequence (DNA): TGTGCCAGCAGCTTGGTAAATACGCAGTATTTT.